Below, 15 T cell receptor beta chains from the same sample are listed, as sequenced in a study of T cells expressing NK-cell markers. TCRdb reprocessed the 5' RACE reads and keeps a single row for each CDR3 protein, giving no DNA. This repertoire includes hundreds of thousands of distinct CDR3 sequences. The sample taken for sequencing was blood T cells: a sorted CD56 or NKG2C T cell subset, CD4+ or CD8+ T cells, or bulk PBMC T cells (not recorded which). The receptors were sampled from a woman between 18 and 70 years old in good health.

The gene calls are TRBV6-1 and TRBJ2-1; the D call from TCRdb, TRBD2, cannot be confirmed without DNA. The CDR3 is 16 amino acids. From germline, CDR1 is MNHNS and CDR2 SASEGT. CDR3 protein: CASTRTLAGGSNEQFF.

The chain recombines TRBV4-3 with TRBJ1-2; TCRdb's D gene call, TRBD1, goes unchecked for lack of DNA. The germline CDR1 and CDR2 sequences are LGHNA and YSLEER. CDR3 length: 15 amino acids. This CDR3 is CASSHTGVGSYGYTF.

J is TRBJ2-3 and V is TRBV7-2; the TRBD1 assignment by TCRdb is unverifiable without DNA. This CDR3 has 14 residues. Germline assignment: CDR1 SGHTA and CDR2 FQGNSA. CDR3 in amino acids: CASSPYLGGDTQYF.

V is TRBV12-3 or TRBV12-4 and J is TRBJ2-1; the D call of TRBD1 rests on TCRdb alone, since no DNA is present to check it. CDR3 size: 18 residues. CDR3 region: CASSRDRGGSRSYNEQFF.

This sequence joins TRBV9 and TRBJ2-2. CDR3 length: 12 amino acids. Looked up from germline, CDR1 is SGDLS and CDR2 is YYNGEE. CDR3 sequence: CASGWGTGELFF.

CDR3 sequence reads: CSAGTGAGKTDTQYF. The chain joins TRBV20-1 to TRBJ2-3; TCRdb gives TRBD2 as the D gene, but with no DNA this cannot be confirmed. Germline V lookup: CDR1 DFQATT, CDR2 SNEGSKA (reference sequence). CDR3 length equals 15 residues.

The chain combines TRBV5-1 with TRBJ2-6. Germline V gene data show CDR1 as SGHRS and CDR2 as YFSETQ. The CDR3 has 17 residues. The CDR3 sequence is CASSLREMSSGANVLTF.

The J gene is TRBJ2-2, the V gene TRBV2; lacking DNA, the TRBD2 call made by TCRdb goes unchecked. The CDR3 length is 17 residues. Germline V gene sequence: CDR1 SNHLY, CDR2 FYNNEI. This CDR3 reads CARRGHSGTSGTGELFF.

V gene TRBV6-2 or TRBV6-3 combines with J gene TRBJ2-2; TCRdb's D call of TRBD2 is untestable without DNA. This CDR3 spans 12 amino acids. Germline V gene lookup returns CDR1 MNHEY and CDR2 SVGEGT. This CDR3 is CAASGFTGELFF.

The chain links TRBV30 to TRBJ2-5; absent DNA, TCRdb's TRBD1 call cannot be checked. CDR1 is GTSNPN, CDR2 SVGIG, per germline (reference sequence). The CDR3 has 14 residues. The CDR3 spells CAWGGRGAQETQYF.

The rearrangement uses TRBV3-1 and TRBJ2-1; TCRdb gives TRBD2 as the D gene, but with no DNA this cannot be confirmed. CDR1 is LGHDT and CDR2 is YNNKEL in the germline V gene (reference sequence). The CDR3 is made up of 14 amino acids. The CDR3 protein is CASSQREGRNEQFF.

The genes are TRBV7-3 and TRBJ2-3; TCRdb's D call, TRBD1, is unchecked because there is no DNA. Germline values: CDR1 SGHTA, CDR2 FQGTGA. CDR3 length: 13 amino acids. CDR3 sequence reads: CASSVGTSGTQYF.

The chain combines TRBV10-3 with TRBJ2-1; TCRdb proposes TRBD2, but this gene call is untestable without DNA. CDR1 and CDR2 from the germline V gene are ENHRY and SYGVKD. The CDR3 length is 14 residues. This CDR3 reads CAIGETSARDEQFF.

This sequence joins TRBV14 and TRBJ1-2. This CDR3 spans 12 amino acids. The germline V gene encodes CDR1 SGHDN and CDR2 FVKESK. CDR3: CASSQVNQIYTF.

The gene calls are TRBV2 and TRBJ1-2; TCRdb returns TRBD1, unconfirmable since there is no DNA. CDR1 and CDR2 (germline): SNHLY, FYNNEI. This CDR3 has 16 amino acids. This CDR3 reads CASSSITGTGNYGYTF.